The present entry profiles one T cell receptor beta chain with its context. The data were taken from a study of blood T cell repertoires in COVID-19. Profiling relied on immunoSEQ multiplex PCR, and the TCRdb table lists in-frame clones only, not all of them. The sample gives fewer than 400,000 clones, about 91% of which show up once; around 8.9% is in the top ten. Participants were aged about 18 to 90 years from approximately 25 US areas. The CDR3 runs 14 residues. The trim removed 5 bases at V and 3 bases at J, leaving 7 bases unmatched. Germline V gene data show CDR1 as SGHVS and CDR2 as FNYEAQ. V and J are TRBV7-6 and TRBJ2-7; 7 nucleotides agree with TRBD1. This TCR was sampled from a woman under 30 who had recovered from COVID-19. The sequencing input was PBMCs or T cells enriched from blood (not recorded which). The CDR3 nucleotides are TGTGCCAGCAGCCCCCTGAGGACAGGCTACGAGCAGTACTTC. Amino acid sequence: CASSPLRTGYEQYF.